This T cell receptor beta chain appears in the sequencing data of a study of blood T cell repertoires in COVID-19. About the research overall: The samples span acute and convalescent COVID-19 from the United States, Italy and Spain. The cDNA or gDNA used as material had been derived from T cells, B-cell-depleted T cells, or PBMCs.

Per the original methods: It was from reference gene primer amplification that nucleated cell counts were estimated. TCRdb's copy holds only in-frame clones and misses some; the assay was immunoSEQ multiplex PCR. D and trimming come from the DNA, and the V and J calls and clone size come from that table. This table holds about 240,000 clones, 87% found once. Material: peripheral blood. The TCR sequence derives from a man aged 55 to 70 who had recovered from COVID-19.

In DNA, the CDR3 is TGTGCCAGCAGCTCAACGACAGGGGGCGCTGGGGAAAAACTGTTTTTT. It specifies CASSSTTGGAGEKLFF. This chain links TRBV7-9 with TRBJ1-4; 10 positions match TRBD1. CDR3 length equals 16 residues. Germline loops: CDR1 SEHNR, CDR2 FQNEAQ (reference sequence). V shed 4 bases and J 8 bases; nucleotides not matched to a gene: 10.